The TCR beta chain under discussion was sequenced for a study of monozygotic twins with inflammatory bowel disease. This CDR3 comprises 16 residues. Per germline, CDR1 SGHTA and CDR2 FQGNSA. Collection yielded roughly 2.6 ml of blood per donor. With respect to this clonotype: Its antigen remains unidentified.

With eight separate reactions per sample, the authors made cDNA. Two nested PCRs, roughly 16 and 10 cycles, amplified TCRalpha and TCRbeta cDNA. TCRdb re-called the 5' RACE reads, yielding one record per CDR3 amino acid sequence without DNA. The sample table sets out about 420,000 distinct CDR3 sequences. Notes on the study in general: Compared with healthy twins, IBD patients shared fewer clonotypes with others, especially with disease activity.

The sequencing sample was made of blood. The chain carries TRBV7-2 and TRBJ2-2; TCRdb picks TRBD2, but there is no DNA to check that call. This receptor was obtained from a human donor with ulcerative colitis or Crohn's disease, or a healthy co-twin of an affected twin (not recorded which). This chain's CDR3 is CASSLPGLAETGELFF.